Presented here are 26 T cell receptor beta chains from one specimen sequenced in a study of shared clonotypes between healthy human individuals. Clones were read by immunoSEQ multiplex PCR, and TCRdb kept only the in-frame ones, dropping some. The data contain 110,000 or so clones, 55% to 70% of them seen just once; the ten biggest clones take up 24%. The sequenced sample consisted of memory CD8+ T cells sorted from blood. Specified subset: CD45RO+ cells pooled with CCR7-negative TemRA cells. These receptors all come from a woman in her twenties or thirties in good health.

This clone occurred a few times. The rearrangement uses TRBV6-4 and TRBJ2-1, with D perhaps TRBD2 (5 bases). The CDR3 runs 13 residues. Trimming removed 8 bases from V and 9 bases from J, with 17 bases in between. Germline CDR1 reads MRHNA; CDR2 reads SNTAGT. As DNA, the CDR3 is TGTGCCAGCTCAGAGGGTCCTCCAGCTGAGCAGTTCTTC. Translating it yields CASSEGPPAEQFF.

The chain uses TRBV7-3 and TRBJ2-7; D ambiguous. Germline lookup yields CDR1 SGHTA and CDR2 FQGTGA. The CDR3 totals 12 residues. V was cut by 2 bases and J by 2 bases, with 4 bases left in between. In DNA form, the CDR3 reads TGTGCCAGCAGCTTAGTCACCTACGAGCAGTACTTC. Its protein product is CASSLVTYEQYF.

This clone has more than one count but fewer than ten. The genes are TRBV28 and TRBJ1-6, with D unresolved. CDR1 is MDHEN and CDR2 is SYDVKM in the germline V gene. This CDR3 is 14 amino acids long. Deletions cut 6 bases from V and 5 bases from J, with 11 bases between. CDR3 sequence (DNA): TGTGCCAGCAGCCCCGTCGGGGATAATTCACCCCTCCACTTT. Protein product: CASSPVGDNSPLHF.

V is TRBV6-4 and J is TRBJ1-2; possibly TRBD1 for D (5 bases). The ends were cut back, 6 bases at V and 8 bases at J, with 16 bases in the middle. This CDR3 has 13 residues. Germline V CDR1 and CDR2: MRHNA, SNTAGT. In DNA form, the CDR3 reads TGTGCCAGCAGCACCTCGGGGCTCAGAGGCTACACCTTC. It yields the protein CASSTSGLRGYTF.

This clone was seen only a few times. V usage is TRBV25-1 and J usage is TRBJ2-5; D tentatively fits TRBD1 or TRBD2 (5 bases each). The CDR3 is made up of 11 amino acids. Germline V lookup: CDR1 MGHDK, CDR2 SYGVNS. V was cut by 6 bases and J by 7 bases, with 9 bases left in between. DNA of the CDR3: TGTGCCAGCAGGGGGGATGGGACCCAGTACTTC. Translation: CASRGDGTQYF.

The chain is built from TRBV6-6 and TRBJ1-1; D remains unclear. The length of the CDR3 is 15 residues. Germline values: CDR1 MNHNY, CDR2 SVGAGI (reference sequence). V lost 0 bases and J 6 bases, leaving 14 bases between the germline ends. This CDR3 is CASSYSYQTSAEAFF. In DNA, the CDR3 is TGTGCCAGCAGTTACTCGTACCAAACGAGTGCTGAAGCTTTCTTT.

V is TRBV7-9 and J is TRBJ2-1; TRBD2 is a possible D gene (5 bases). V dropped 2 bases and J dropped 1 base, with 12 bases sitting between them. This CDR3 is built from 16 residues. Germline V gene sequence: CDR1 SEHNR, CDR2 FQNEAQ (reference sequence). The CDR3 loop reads CASSLRLFKSYNEQFF. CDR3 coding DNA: TGTGCCAGCAGCTTAAGACTATTTAAATCCTACAATGAGCAGTTCTTC.

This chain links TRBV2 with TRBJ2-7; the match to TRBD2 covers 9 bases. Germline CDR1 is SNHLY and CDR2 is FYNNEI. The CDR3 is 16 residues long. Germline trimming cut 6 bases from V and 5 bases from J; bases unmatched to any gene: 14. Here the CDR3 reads CASREPVAGAGNEQYF. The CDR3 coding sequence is TGTGCCAGCAGAGAACCCGTAGCGGGAGCGGGGAACGAGCAGTACTTC.

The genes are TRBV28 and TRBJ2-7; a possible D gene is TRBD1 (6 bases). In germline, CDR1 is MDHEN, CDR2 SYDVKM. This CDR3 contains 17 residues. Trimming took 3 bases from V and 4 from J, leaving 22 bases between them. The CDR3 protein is CASSFRGYYRPLYEQYF. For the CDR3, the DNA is TGTGCCAGCAGTTTTAGGGGGTACTACAGGCCACTTTACGAGCAGTACTTC.

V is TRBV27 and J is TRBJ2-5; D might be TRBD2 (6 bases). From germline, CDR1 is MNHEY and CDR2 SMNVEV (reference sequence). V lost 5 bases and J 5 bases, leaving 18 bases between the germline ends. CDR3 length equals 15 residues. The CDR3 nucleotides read TGTGCCAGCAGTCCTAGACGGCGCGCGGGGGAGACCCAGTACTTC. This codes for CASSPRRRAGETQYF.

For the CDR3, the DNA is TGTGCCAGTAGTCGGCAGGGGGCCCTGGTTGATCAGCCCCAGCATTTT. It codes for CASSRQGALVDQPQHF. The chain employs TRBV19 and TRBJ1-5; 8 positions agree with TRBD1. After removal of 5 bases from V and 5 bases from J, the junction contained 11 bases not matched to a gene. CDR3 size: 16 residues. Germline V gene sequence: CDR1 LNHDA, CDR2 SQIVND (reference sequence). Full variable domain (outside the CDR3, taken from reference TRBV19 and TRBJ1-5): DGGITQSPKYLFRKEGQNVTLSCEQNLNHDAMYWYRQDPGQGLRLIYYSQIVNDFQKGDIAEGYSVSREKKESFPLTVTSAQKNPTAFYLCASSRQGALVDQPQHFGDGTRLSIL.

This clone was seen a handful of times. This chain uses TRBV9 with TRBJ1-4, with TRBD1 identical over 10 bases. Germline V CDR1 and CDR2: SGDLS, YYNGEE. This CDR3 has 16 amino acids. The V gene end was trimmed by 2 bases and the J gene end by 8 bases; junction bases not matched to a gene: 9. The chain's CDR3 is CASSVGSGQGPEKLFF. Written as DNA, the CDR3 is TGTGCCAGCAGCGTTGGGTCGGGACAGGGGCCCGAAAAACTGTTTTTT.

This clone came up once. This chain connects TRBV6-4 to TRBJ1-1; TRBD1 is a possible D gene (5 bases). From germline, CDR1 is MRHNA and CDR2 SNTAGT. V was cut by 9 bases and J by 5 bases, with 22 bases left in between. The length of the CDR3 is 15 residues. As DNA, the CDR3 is TGTGCCAGGACGTTCGGGGAAGGGGCGATGACTGAAGCTTTCTTT. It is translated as CARTFGEGAMTEAFF.

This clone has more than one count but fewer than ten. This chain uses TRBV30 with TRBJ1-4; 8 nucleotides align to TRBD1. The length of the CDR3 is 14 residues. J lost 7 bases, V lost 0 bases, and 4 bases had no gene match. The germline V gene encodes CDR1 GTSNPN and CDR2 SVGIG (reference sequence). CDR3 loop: CAWSVLQGAEKLFF. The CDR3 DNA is TGTGCCTGGAGTGTACTTCAGGGGGCTGAAAAACTGTTTTTT.

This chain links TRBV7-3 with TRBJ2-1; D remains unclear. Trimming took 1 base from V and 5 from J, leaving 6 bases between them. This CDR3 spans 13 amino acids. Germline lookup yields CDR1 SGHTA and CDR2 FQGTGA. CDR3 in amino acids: CASSLRTDNEQFF. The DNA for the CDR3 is TGTGCCAGCAGCTTAAGGACCGACAATGAGCAGTTCTTC.

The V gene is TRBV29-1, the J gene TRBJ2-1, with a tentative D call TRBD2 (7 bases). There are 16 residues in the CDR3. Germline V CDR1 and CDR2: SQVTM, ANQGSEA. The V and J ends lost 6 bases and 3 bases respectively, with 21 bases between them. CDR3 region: CSVGLAESGDYNEQFF. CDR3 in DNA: TGCAGCGTAGGGCTAGCGGAATCAGGGGACTACAATGAGCAGTTCTTC.

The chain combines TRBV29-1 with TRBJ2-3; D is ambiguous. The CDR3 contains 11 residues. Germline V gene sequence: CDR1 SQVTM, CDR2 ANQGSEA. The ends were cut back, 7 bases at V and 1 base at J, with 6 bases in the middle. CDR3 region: CSGFRTDTQYF. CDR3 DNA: TGCAGCGGCTTTCGCACAGATACGCAGTATTTT.

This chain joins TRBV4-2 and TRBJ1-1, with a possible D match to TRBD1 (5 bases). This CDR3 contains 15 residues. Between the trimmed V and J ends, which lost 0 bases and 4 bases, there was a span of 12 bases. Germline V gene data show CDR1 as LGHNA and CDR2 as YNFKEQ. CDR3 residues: CASSQDEGSGTEAFF. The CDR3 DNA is TGTGCCAGCAGCCAAGACGAGGGGTCCGGCACTGAAGCTTTCTTT.

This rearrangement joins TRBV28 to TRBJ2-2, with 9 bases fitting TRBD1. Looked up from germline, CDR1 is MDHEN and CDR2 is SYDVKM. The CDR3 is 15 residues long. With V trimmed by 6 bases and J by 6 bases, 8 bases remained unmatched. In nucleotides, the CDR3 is TGTGCCAGCAGCCTGGACAGGGGACGTTCCGGGGAGCTGTTTTTT. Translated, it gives CASSLDRGRSGELFF.

CDR3 nucleotides: TGTGCCAGCAGTGGTGCCTACGAGCAGTACTTC. Translation: CASSGAYEQYF. The chain employs TRBV25-1 and TRBJ2-7, with D unclear. The ends were cut back, 4 bases at V and 2 bases at J, with 3 bases in the middle. CDR1 is MGHDK and CDR2 is SYGVNS in the germline V gene. This CDR3 spans 11 amino acids.

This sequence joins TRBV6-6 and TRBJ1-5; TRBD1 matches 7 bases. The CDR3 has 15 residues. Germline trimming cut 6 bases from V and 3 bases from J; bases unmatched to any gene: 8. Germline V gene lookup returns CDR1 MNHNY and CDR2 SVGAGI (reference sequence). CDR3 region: CASSRDSEANQPQHF. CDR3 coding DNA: TGTGCCAGCAGCAGGGACAGCGAAGCCAATCAGCCCCAGCATTTT.

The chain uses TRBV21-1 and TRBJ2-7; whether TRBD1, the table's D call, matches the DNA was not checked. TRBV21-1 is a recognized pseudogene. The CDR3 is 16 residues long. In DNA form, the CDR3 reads TGTGCCAGCAGCAAATCTCATGGGCCGGACTCCTACGAGCAGTACTTC. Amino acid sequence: CASSKSHGPDSYEQYF.

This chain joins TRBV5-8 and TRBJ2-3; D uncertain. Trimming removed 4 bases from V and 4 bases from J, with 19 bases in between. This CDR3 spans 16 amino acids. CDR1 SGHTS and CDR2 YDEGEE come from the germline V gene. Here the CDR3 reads CASSQDLGKGSDTQYF. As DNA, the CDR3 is TGTGCCAGCAGCCAAGATCTAGGGAAAGGGTCAGATACGCAGTATTTT.

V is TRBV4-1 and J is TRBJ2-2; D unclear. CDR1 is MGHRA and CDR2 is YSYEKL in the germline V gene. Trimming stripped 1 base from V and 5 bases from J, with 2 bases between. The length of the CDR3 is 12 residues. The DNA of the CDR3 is TGCGCCAGCAGCCAAGGGACCGGGGAGCTGTTTTTT. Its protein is CASSQGTGELFF.

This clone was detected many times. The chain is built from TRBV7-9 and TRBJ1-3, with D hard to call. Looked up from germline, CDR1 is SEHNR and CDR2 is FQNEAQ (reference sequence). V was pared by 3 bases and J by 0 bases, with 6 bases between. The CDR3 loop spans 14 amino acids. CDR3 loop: CASSFTPSGNTIYF. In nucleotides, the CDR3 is TGTGCCAGCAGCTTTACGCCCTCTGGAAACACCATATATTTT.

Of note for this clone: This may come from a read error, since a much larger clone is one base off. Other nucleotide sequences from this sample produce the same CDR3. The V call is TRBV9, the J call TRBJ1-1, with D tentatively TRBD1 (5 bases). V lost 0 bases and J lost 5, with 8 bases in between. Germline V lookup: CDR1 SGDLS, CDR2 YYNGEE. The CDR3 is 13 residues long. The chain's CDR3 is CASSVAWGTEAFF. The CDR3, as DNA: TGTGCCAGCAGCGTAGCGTGGGGGACTGAAGCTTTCTTT.